This note documents a single T cell receptor beta chain sequence. Its matching antigen is unknown. This sample was included in a study of long-term antiretroviral therapy in people with HIV. Assay version v3.0 of immunoSEQ was used, and it was run at survey level. Here immunoSEQ multiplex PCR was the method, and the copy in TCRdb shows in-frame clones only, minus some. The sample lists about 17,000 clones; roughly 90% were seen once. Study results and limitations: Subsequent to ART, diversity was augmented yet persisted below that of transplant donor controls.

CDR1 and CDR2 from the germline V gene are MGHRA and YSYEKL. This CDR3 is built from 15 residues. Germline trimming cut 7 bases from V and 4 bases from J; bases unmatched to any gene: 12. This receptor was obtained from a man aged 60 to 69 with HIV. V gene TRBV4-1 combines with J gene TRBJ2-5, with 7 bases that match TRBD1. Specimen: unsorted PBMCs, collected 0.3 years after starting antiretroviral therapy. The CDR3 loop is CASKLLEQGRETQYF. The CDR3 DNA reads TGCGCCAGCAAACTCCTTGAACAGGGGCGAGAGACCCAGTACTTC.